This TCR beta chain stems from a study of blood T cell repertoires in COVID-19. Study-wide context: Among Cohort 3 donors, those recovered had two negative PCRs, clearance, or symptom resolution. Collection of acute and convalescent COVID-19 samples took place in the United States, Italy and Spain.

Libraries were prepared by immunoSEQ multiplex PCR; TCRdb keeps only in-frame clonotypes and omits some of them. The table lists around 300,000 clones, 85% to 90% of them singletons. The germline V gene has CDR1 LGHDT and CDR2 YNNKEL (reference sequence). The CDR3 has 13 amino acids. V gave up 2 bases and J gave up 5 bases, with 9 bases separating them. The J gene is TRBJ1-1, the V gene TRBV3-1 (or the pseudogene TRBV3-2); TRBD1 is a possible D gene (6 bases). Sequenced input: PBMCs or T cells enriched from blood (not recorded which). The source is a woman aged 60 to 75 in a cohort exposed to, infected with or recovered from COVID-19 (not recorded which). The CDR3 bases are TGTGCCAGCAGCCAACTGCAGGGGACTGAAGCTTTCTTT. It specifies CASSQLQGTEAFF.